This T cell receptor (beta chain) emerged from a study of cytomegalovirus exposure and HLA in healthy donors. Findings and limits, study-wide: Among the CMV-associated chains, three were confirmed in vitro as specific for CMV antigens.

With 60 Vbeta and 13 Jbeta primers, the PCR was carried out. Authors' analysis steps: Unique TCR beta chains numbered around 75 million in a later analysis, with about 11 million shared. Assay: immunoSEQ multiplex PCR; the TCRdb copy retains only in-frame clones and omits some. V and J calls plus clone size are reproduced from that table; the DNA served to infer D and trimming. The sample lists 150,000 to 200,000 clones, about 80% seen once, with 1.5% to 2% in the top ten. This clone was recorded once. Its matching antigen is unknown. Germline V gene sequence: CDR1 MDHEN, CDR2 SYDVKM. The trim removed 5 bases at V and 0 bases at J, leaving 5 bases unmatched. This CDR3 has 16 amino acids.

This receptor was obtained from a man aged 30 to 45 in good health and CMV-seronegative. The chain recombines TRBV28 with TRBJ2-1, with 9 bases lining up with TRBD2. The sequenced sample consisted of PBMCs. The DNA for the CDR3 is TGTGCCAGCAGTCCGAGCGGGAGGTTCTCCTACAATGAGCAGTTCTTC. Protein sequence: CASSPSGRFSYNEQFF.